This T cell receptor (beta chain) is from a study of T cell responses to AZD1222 COVID-19 vaccine (dated by TCRdb to the early 2020s). In terms of the full investigation: Because spike-specific TCR depth and breadth did not differ between the two schedules, AZD1222 recipients who got a second dose at roughly 4 weeks were pooled with those who got a second dose at roughly 12 weeks. A total of approximately 240 trial participants underwent TCR sequencing, of whom roughly 210 had received two doses of AZD1222 and some 26 had received two doses of the MenACWY control vaccine. Enrollment into the trials was organized by age into subgroups of 18-55, 56-69 and 70-plus years, and those subgroups contained approximately 160, 26 and 62 TCR-sequenced participants, respectively. The study at large found these results: Reportedly, almost half of the unique spike-specific TCRs recognized epitopes lying outside the regions that are mutated in the B.1.351 and B.1.1.7 variants. Participants were mostly white British, with more females than males. The authors suggested clonal diversity may have been underestimated. Conclusions about previously exposed vaccinees are limited, since just five to seven AZD1222 recipients were seropositive for SARS-CoV-2 at baseline. Because no day 14 peak-response samples were available, the repertoires could be characterized only after the peak T cell response. In the small 56-69-year group, the increase in depth fell short of significance, most likely because of low power. A significant rise in spike-specific TCR breadth and depth was observed after two AZD1222 doses relative to day 0 and relative to MenACWY recipients. CD4 TCRs associated with the vaccine covered the entire spike protein, and the dominant responses were in regions 160-218 and 743-854.

A word on this clone: The target of this receptor is not known. Per-nucleotide qualities are absent, and no much larger clonotype sits a single base away.

The meaning of the sample's time point label: baseline before first vaccination. The vaccinee samples were drawn from two UK trials, COV001 and COV002, one of which was a single-blind randomized controlled phase 2/3 trial testing AZD1222 (ChAdOx1 nCoV-19) in healthy adults. For TCRbeta chain sequencing, PBMC samples from trial participants were taken at day 0 and at day 28 after the second dose. The CDR3 regions of human TCRbeta chains were analyzed by immunosequencing. The original methods were these. Repertoire TCRs were checked for matches against a reference library of SARS-CoV-2-specific TCRs that had been generated using the MIRA antigen-specificity platform. Breadth was defined as the fraction of unique TCRs that were SARS-CoV-2-associated, and depth was defined as the fraction of total T cells that were SARS-CoV-2-associated. Each spike-specific TCR was assigned to its reactive spike region and to a CD4 or CD8 class using the MIRA data. Log10-transformed breadth and depth values were compared by one-way ANOVA with Sidak's multiple comparisons tests. TCRdb limited this immuneACCESS table to in-frame rearrangements with V and J called. A share of clones is missing; checked studies link under half to unresolved V genes, and the rest is unexplained. That table furnishes V, J and clone size, whereas the DNA furnished D and trimming. The sample table lists about 81,000 clones, 92% of them with a count of one. Of the sample, roughly 4.9% falls within the top ten clones.

The germline V and J ends show losses of 7 bases and 7 bases respectively, and no gene match explains 11 bases of the junction. The germline V gene (reference sequence) supplies CDR1 LNHDA and CDR2 SQIVND. The CDR3 measures 17 amino acids from cysteine to phenylalanine. Only the CDR3 portion is preserved as DNA: 51 bases, with reading frame beginning at the first base. The receptor's source is an adult in good health. This receptor chain uses TRBV19 and TRBJ2-2, with 14 central nucleotides matching TRBD2. Sample: peripheral blood, taken on day 0 of AZD1222 vaccination. The CDR3 reads as follows: CASIRPGTSGSGGELFF. The sequenced DNA: TGTGCCAGTATCCGTCCCGGGACTAGCGGGAGCGGCGGGGAGCTGTTTTTT.